This entry is about one T cell receptor beta chain. Sequenced by immunoSEQ multiplex PCR; TCRdb stores in-frame clones only, minus some. This table has about 590,000 clones, nearly 97% appearing once. The naive CD8 subset, CD45RO-negative cells positively selected for CCR7, excluded terminally differentiated effector memory CD45RA+ cells. This CDR3 is 14 amino acids long. Germline CDR1 reads MNHEY; CDR2 reads SVGAGI. Trimming at V came to 4 bases and at J to 2 bases, leaving 5 bases not matched to a gene. These data originate in a study of shared clonotypes between healthy human individuals. V usage is TRBV6-5 and J usage is TRBJ2-7, with 7 positions matching TRBD1. Sequencing was performed on naive CD8+ T cells sorted from blood. The source is a woman aged 25 to 39 in good health. In nucleotides, the CDR3 is TGTGCCAGCAGTTGGACAGGAAGCCCCTACGAGCAGTACTTC. This encodes CASSWTGSPYEQYF.